This T cell receptor (beta chain) was recorded in a study of CD8+ T cells in alopecia areata. Study summary: It was oral tofacitinib, at 5 to 10 mg twice daily, that treated patients received.

Findings of the study overall: Tofacitinib delivered significant drops in scalp clonality and in expanded CD8+ clones among the top 100.

CDR1 is MNHEY, CDR2 SMNVEV, per germline (reference sequence). The CDR3 length is 18 residues. The V gene end was trimmed by 0 bases and the J gene end by 7 bases; junction bases not matched to a gene: 13. This clone was counted between two and nine times. What it binds is not known. It was cDNA, reverse transcribed from extracted RNA, that served as the sequencing template. This table comes from immunoSEQ multiplex PCR, and its TCRdb copy is limited to in-frame clones, with some not included. The repertoire includes about 100,000 clones, about three fifths of them detected once, and about 17% sits in the top ten. This sample's treatment: oral pan-JAK inhibitor, 5-10 mg twice daily.

The sample here was CD8+ T cells sorted from blood, taken between weeks 55 and 70, from a patient treated with tofacitinib. V and J are TRBV27 and TRBJ2-1; 9 bases align to TRBD2. This receptor was identified in a human donor with alopecia areata. The CDR3 DNA sequence: TGTGCCAGCAGTTTATCGATGGGTGCGGGGGGGCCATTTAATGAGCAGTTCTTC. Its protein is CASSLSMGAGGPFNEQFF.